This T cell receptor (beta chain) came from a study of T cells after yellow fever vaccination. The CDR3 extends over 15 amino acids. Germline CDR1 is SGHKS and CDR2 is YYEKEE (reference sequence). With V trimmed by 3 bases and J by 1 base, 5 bases remained unmatched. TCRdb re-called the 5' RACE reads with MiXCR, one entry per CDR3 protein. This sample has 300,000 to 350,000 distinct CDR3 sequences, with 3.5% to 4.5% found just once. This clonotype was seen at least ten times. The specimen was PBMCs, collected 5 days after the yellow fever booster vaccination. The chain carries TRBV5-5 and TRBJ1-1, with 8 bases matching TRBD1. The TCR comes from a man between 18 and 29 years old who received the YFV17D yellow fever vaccine. In DNA form, the CDR3 reads TGTGCCAGCAGCTCCACCGGGACAGGGAACACTGAAGCTTTCTTT. This gives the protein CASSSTGTGNTEAFF.